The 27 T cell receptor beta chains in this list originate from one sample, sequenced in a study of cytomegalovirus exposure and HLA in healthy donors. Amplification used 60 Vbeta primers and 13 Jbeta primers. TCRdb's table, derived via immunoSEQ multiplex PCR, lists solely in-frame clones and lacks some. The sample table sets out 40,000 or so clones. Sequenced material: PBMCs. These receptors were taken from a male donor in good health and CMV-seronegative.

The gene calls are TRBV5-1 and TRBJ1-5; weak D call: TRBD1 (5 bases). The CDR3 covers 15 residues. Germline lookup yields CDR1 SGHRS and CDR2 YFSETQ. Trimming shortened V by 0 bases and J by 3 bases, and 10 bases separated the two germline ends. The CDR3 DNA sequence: TGCGCCAGCAGCTTGGCCTCAGGGAACAATCAGCCCCAGCATTTT. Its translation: CASSLASGNNQPQHF.

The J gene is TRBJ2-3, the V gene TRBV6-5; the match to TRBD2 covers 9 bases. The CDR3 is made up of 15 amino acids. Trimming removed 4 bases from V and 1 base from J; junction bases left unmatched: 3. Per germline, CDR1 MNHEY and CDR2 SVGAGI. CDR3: CASSWGGGGTDTQYF. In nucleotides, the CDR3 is TGTGCCAGCAGTTGGGGCGGGGGGGGCACAGATACGCAGTATTTT.

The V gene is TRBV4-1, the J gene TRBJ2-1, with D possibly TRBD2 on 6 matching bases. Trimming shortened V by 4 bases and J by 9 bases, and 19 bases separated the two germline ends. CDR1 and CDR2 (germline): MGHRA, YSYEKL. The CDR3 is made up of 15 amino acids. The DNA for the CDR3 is TGCGCCAGCAGCCCTGGACTACTAGAAACGGTTGAGCAGTTCTTC. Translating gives CASSPGLLETVEQFF.

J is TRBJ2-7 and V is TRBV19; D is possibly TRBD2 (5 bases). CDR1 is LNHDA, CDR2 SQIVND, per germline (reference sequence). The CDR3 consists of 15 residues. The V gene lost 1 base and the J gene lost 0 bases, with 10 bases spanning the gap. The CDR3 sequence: CASSIGDGGSYEQYF. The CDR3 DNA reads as TGTGCCAGTAGTATAGGGGATGGAGGCTCCTACGAGCAGTACTTC.

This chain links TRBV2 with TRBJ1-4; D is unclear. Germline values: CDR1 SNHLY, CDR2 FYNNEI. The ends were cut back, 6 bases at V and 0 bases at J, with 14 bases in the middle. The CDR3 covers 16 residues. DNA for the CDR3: TGTGCCAGCAGGGCGGCTAGATTAACAACTAATGAAAAACTGTTTTTT. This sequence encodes CASRAARLTTNEKLFF. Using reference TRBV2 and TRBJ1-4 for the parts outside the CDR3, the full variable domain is EPEVTQTPSHQVTQMGQEVILRCVPISNHLYFYWYRQILGQKVEFLVSFYNNEISEKSEIFDDQFSVERPDGSNFTLKIRSTKLEDSAMYFCASRAARLTTNEKLFFGSGTQLSVL.

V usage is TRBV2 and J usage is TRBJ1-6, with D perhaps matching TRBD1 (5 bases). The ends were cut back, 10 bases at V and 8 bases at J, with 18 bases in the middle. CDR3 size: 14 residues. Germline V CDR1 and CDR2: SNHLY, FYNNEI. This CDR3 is CAIMDTQAHSPLHF. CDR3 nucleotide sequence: TGTGCCATTATGGACACCCAGGCGCATTCACCCCTCCACTTT.

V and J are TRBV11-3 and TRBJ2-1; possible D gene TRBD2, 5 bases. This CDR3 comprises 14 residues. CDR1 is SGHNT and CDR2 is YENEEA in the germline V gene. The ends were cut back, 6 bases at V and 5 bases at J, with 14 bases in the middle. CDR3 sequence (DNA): TGTGCCAGCAGTTCCCTAGCAGACGACAATGAGCAGTTCTTC. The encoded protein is CASSSLADDNEQFF.

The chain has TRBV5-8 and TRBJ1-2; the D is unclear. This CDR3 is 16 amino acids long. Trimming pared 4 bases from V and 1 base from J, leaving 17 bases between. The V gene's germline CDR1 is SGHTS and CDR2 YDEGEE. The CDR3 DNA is TGTGCCAGCAGCACTAAACTGAAGAGGATTAACTATGGCTACACCTTC. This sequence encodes CASSTKLKRINYGYTF.

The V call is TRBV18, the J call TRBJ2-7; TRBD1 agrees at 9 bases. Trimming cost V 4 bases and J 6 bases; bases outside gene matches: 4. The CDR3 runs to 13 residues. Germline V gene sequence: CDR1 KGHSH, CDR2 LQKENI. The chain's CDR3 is CASSLGQGSEQYF. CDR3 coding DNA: TGTGCCAGCTCACTAGGACAGGGGTCCGAGCAGTACTTC.

For the CDR3, the DNA is TGTGCCAGCAGTTCACCGGGGGAGGGCACCGGGGAGCTGTTTTTT. It is translated as CASSSPGEGTGELFF. The chain links TRBV27 to TRBJ2-2, with 7 positions matching TRBD2. The germline CDR1 and CDR2 sequences are MNHEY and SMNVEV (reference sequence). The CDR3 loop spans 15 amino acids. After removal of 4 bases from V and 4 bases from J, the junction contained 6 bases not matched to a gene.

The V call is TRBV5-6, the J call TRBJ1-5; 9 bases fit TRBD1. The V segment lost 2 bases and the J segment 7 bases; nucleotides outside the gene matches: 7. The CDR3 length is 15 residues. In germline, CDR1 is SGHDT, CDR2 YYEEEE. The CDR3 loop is CASSFYRGQGQPQHF. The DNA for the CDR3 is TGTGCCAGCAGCTTTTACAGGGGGCAGGGGCAGCCCCAGCATTTT. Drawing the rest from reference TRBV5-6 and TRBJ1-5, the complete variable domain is DAGVTQSPTHLIKTRGQQVTLRCSPKSGHDTVSWYQQALGQGPQFIFQYYEEEERQRGNFPDRFSGHQFPNYSSELNVNALLLGDSALYLCASSFYRGQGQPQHFGDGTRLSIL.

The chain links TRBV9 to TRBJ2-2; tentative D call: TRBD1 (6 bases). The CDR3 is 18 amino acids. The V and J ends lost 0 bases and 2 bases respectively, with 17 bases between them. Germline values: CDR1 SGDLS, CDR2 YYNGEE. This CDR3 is CASSVVPRTALNTGELFF. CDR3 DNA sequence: TGTGCCAGCAGCGTAGTTCCCAGGACAGCGTTAAACACCGGGGAGCTGTTTTTT. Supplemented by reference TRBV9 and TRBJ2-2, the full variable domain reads DSGVTQTPKHLITATGQRVTLRCSPRSGDLSVYWYQQSLDQGLQFLIQYYNGEERAKGNILERFSAQQFPDLHSELNLSSLELGDSALYFCASSVVPRTALNTGELFFGEGSRLTVL.

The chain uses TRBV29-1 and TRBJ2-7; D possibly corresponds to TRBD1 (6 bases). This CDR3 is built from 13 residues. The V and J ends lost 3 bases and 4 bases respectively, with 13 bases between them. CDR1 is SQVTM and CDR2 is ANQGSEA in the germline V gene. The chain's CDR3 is CSVDSGAGYEQYF. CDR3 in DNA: TGCAGCGTTGACTCAGGGGCCGGGTACGAGCAGTACTTC.

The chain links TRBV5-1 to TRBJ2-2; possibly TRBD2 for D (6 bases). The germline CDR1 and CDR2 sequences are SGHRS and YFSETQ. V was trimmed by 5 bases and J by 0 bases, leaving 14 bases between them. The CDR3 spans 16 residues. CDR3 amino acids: CASRAPGSSNTGELFF. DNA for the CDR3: TGCGCCAGCAGAGCCCCCGGGAGTTCGAACACCGGGGAGCTGTTTTTT.

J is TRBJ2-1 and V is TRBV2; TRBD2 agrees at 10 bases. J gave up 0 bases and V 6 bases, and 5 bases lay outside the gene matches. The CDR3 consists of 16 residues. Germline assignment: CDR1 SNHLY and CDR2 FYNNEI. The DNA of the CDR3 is TGTGCCAGCAGGGGGTCTAGCGGGAGCTCCTACAATGAGCAGTTCTTC. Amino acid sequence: CASRGSSGSSYNEQFF. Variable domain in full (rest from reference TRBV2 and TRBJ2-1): EPEVTQTPSHQVTQMGQEVILRCVPISNHLYFYWYRQILGQKVEFLVSFYNNEISEKSEIFDDQFSVERPDGSNFTLKIRSTKLEDSAMYFCASRGSSGSSYNEQFFGPGTRLTVL.

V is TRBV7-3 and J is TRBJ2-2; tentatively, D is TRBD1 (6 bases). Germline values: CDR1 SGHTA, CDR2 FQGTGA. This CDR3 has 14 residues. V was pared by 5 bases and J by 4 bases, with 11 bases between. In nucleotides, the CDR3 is TGTGCCAGCAGCAGGGGGTTTTCCACCGGGGAGCTGTTTTTT. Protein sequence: CASSRGFSTGELFF.

CDR3 nucleotides: TGTGCCATCAGGAAAGAGGGTCAGGGGGCTGTCGAGCAGTACTTC. Translation: CAIRKEGQGAVEQYF. The chain uses TRBV10-3 and TRBJ2-7, with 8 bases lining up with TRBD1. Germline-derived CDR1 and CDR2 are ENHRY and SYGVKD. The J segment lost 6 bases and the V segment lost 6 bases, leaving 13 bases of the junction unmatched. This CDR3 is 15 amino acids long.

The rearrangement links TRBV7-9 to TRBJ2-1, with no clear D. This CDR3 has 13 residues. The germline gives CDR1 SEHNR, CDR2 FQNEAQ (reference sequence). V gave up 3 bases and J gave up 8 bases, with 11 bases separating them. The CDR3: CASSFRSHDEQFF. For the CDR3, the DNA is TGTGCCAGCAGCTTTAGAAGTCACGATGAGCAGTTCTTC. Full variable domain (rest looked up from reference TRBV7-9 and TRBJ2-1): DTGVSQNPRHKITKRGQNVTFRCDPISEHNRLYWYRQTLGQGPEFLTYFQNEAQLEKSRLLSDRFSAERPKGSFSTLEIQRTEQGDSAMYLCASSFRSHDEQFFGPGTRLTVL.

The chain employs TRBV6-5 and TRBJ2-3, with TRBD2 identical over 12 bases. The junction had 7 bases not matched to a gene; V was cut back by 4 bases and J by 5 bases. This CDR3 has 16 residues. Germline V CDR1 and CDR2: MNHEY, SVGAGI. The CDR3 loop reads CASSSGLAGNLDTQYF. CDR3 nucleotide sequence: TGTGCCAGCAGTTCCGGACTAGCGGGGAATTTAGATACGCAGTATTTT.

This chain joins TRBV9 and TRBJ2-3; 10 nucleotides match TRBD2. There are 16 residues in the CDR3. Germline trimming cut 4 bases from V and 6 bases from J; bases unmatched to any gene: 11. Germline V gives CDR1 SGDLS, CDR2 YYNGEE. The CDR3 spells CASSPTSGGAGDTQYF. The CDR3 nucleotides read TGTGCCAGCAGCCCTACCAGCGGGGGGGCCGGGGATACGCAGTATTTT.

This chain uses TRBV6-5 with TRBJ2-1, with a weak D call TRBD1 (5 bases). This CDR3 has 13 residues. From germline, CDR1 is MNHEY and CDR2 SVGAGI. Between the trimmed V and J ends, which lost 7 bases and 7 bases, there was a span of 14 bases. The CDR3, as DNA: TGTGCCAGCACCAAGGCAGGGTGGAATGAGCAGTTCTTC. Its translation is CASTKAGWNEQFF.

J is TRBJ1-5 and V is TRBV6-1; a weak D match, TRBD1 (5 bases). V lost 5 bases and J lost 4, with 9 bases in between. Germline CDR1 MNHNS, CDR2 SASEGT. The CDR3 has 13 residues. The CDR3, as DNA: TGTGCCAGCAGTATGGGACTAAATCAGCCCCAGCATTTT. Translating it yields CASSMGLNQPQHF.

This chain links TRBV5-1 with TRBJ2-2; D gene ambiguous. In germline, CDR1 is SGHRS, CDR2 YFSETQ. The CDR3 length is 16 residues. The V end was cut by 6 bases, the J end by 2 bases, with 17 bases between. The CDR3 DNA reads TGCGCCAGCACCGCGGATTCTGACCCTAACACCGGGGAGCTGTTTTTT. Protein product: CASTADSDPNTGELFF.

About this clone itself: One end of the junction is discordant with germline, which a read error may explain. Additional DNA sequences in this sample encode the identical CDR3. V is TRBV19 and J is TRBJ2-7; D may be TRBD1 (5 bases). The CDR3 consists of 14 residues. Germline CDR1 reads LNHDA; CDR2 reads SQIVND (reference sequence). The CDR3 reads CASRTTRISYEQYF. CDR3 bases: TGTGCCAGCCGGACAACCCGTATCTCCTACGAACAGTACTTC.

The CDR3 bases are TGTGCCAGCAGTGCAGAACCTGGGGCCAACGTCCTGACTTTC. Protein product: CASSAEPGANVLTF. The gene calls are TRBV6-1 and TRBJ2-6; D is unclear. V was clipped by 4 bases and J by 2 bases, with 6 bases between them. CDR3 length equals 14 residues. Germline V gene lookup returns CDR1 MNHNS and CDR2 SASEGT.

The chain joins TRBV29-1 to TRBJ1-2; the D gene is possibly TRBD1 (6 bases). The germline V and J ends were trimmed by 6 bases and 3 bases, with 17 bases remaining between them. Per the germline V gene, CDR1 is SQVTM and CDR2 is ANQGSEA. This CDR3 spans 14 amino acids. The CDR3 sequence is CSVKGPSGDYGYTF. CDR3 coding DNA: TGCAGCGTGAAAGGACCGTCAGGGGACTATGGCTACACCTTC.

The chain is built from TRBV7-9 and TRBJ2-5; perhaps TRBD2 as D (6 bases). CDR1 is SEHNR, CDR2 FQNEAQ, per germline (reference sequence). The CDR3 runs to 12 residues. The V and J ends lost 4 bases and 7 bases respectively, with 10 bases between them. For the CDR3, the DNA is TGTGCCAGCAGCTCGGGACTCGGGACCCAGTACTTC. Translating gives CASSSGLGTQYF.